Presented here are 9 T cell receptor beta chains from one specimen sequenced in a study of CD8 T cells in ankylosing spondylitis. Via MiXCR, TCRdb re-called the 5' RACE reads, giving one row per CDR3 protein. The table includes roughly 490,000 distinct CDR3 sequences, approximately 5.3% detected once. Which antigens these TCRs recognize remains unknown. Study-wide results and limits: For ankylosing spondylitis blood, a TCR beta motif of several highly homologous variants appeared characteristic.

Sequencing input: blood, either unsorted or a sorted T cell fraction (not recorded which). The receptors were gathered from a male donor with ankylosing spondylitis.

This clonotype occurred many times. The chain carries TRBV6-5 and TRBJ2-5; a possible D gene is TRBD2 (6 bases). The CDR3 runs to 17 residues. The germline CDR1 and CDR2 sequences are MNHEY and SVGAGI. Trimming cost V 0 bases and J 2 bases, with 16 bases left between them. The CDR3 is CASSYSLSSDTQETQYF. DNA of the CDR3: TGTGCCAGCAGTTACTCGCTCTCTAGCGACACTCAAGAGACCCAGTACTTC.

V usage is TRBV30 and J usage is TRBJ2-3, with D uncertain. Germline V gene data show CDR1 as GTSNPN and CDR2 as SVGIG (reference sequence). Trimming removed 4 bases from V and 3 bases from J, with 8 bases in between. The CDR3 runs 12 residues. This CDR3 is CAWKPMTDTQYF. The CDR3 nucleotides read TGTGCCTGGAAACCCATGACAGATACGCAGTATTTT. Full variable domain (missing parts from reference TRBV30 and TRBJ2-3): SQTIHQWPATLVQPVGSPLSLECTVEGTSNPNLYWYRQAAGRGLQLLFYSVGIGQISSEVPQNLSASRPQDRQFILSSKKLLLSDSGFYLCAWKPMTDTQYFGPGTRLTVL.

In its sample, this clonotype was seen many times. The chain links TRBV5-1 to TRBJ2-1; D not certain. Between the trimmed V and J ends, which lost 5 bases and 1 base, there was a span of 13 bases. This CDR3 is 15 amino acids long. Germline V gene sequence: CDR1 SGHRS, CDR2 YFSETQ. The CDR3: CASSPALTSYNEQFF. The CDR3 bases are TGCGCCAGCAGTCCAGCGCTAACTTCCTACAATGAGCAGTTCTTC.

There are many counts of this clonotype. This sequence joins TRBV15 and TRBJ1-3, with no clear D. The CDR3 is 12 amino acids. The V and J ends lost 5 bases and 11 bases respectively, with 13 bases between them. Germline assignment: CDR1 LNHNV and CDR2 YYDKDF (reference sequence). The DNA for the CDR3 is TGTGCCACCAGCCCTTCCAAGGAGGCCATATATTTT. This encodes CATSPSKEAIYF.

The chain links TRBV28 to TRBJ1-1; D perhaps matches TRBD1 (5 bases). Germline V gene sequence: CDR1 MDHEN, CDR2 SYDVKM. This CDR3 contains 14 residues. Trimming pared 3 bases from V and 11 bases from J, leaving 19 bases between. This CDR3 reads CASSFPQGHKTAFF. The DNA for the CDR3 is TGTGCCAGCAGTTTCCCCCAGGGTCACAAAACGGCTTTCTTT.

The V call is TRBV7-9, the J call TRBJ2-3; 7 bases are a match to TRBD1. In germline, CDR1 is SEHNR, CDR2 FQNEAQ (reference sequence). With 3 bases clipped from V and 4 bases from J, the junction kept 4 bases outside the gene matches. This CDR3 spans 14 amino acids. CDR3 amino acids: CASSFDTGADTQYF. The CDR3 DNA reads TGTGCCAGCAGCTTCGATACAGGGGCAGATACGCAGTATTTT.

Comment on this clonotype: At one end, the junction sequence differs from germline, possibly due to a read error. The chain carries TRBV7-2 and TRBJ1-6; TRBD1 matches at 8 bases. This CDR3 has 16 residues. Germline V gene data show CDR1 as SGHTA and CDR2 as FQGNSA. The CDR3 loop is CASSLFRTGLNSPIHF. The DNA for the CDR3 is TGTGCCAGCAGCTTATTTCGGACAGGGTTAAATTCACCCATCCACTTT. Based on the CDR3 plus reference TRBV7-2 and TRBJ1-6, the full variable domain is GAGVSQSPSNKVTEKGKDVELRCDPISGHTALYWYRQSLGQGLEFLIYFQGNSAPDKSGLPSDRFSAERTGGSVSTLTIQRTQQEDSAVYLCASSLFRTGLNSPIHFGNGTRLTVT.

In this sample, this clonotype turned up many times. The chain has TRBV29-1 and TRBJ2-7; 7 bases are shared with TRBD1. The CDR3 consists of 12 residues. The trim removed 3 bases at V and 6 bases at J, leaving 5 bases unmatched. Germline CDR1 is SQVTM and CDR2 is ANQGSEA. The CDR3: CSVEGQPSEQYF. CDR3 coding DNA: TGCAGCGTTGAGGGACAGCCCTCCGAGCAGTACTTC.

This clonotype was found many times. The chain combines TRBV5-1 with TRBJ1-2; D ambiguous. This CDR3 has 14 residues. Germline CDR1 is SGHRS and CDR2 is YFSETQ. V was cut by 0 bases and J by 4 bases, with 10 bases left in between. The CDR3 protein is CASSLAGRTYGYTF. In nucleotides, the CDR3 is TGCGCCAGCAGCTTGGCCGGCAGAACCTATGGCTACACCTTC.